The 14 T cell receptor beta chains below all came from one sample that was sequenced in a study of T cells in Graves' hyperthyroidism and ophthalmopathy. TCR beta CDR3 regions were amplified from RNA transcripts. The TCR CDR3 first-round RT-PCR relied on the HTBI primer set. Using its own MiXCR run on the multiplex PCR reads, TCRdb lists one record per CDR3 protein. The table has hundreds of thousands of distinct CDR3 sequences, approximately 15% seen once. Source material: blood. The receptor source for this set is a young woman with Graves' hyperthyroidism.

In its sample, this clonotype was seen many times. The chain combines TRBV6-2 or TRBV6-3 with TRBJ2-7, with TRBD2 matching over 10 bases. Germline CDR1 is MNHEY and CDR2 is SVGEGT. After removal of 6 bases from V and 1 base from J, the junction contained 9 bases not matched to a gene. This CDR3 region has 16 residues. The CDR3 DNA is TGTGCCAGCAGGCGCGCCTTAGCGGGAGGTTCCTACGAGCAGTACTTC. This sequence encodes CASRRALAGGSYEQYF.

The chain employs TRBV15 and TRBJ2-7; tentatively, D is TRBD1 (6 bases). The CDR3 loop spans 14 amino acids. V lost 1 base and J 5 bases, leaving 12 bases between the germline ends. The germline CDR1 and CDR2 sequences are LNHNV and YYDKDF (reference sequence). In DNA form, the CDR3 reads TGTGCCACCAGCAGAGTTGCACGGGACAACGAGCAGTACTTC. It specifies CATSRVARDNEQYF.

The table lists this clonotype with a few counts. The rearrangement joins TRBV20-1 to TRBJ1-4; tentatively, D is TRBD1 (6 bases). Looked up from germline, CDR1 is DFQATT and CDR2 is SNEGSKA (reference sequence). The CDR3 spans 17 residues. V gave up 3 bases and J gave up 0 bases, with 17 bases separating them. In nucleotides, the CDR3 is TGCAGTGCTAGTAACAGGGCCGGTCCACCAACTAATGAAAAACTGTTTTTT. It yields the protein CSASNRAGPPTNEKLFF.

The table lists this clonotype with a few counts. The J gene is TRBJ2-7, the V gene TRBV4-2; no reliable D call. Germline V gene lookup returns CDR1 LGHNA and CDR2 YNFKEQ. Between the trimmed V and J ends, which lost 0 bases and 0 bases, there was a span of 12 bases. The CDR3 runs 16 residues. Written as DNA, the CDR3 is TGTGCCAGCAGCCAAGACTACCTTGGCAGCTCCTACGAGCAGTACTTC. Translated, it gives CASSQDYLGSSYEQYF.

This clonotype has ten or more counts. The chain employs TRBV27 and TRBJ1-5, with TRBD1 identical over 12 bases. The germline CDR1 and CDR2 sequences are MNHEY and SMNVEV (reference sequence). CDR3 size: 15 residues. The ends lost 5 bases at V and 5 bases at J; junction bases unmatched: 4. The CDR3: CASSPGTGGDQPQHF. The CDR3 DNA reads as TGTGCCAGCAGTCCCGGGACAGGGGGCGATCAGCCCCAGCATTTT.

This clonotype was counted many times. The chain uses TRBV12-3 or TRBV12-4 and TRBJ1-2; TRBD1 might be the D (6 bases). With 6 bases removed from V and 7 bases from J, the gap between germline ends came to 18 bases. The CDR3 sequence is 14 residues long. The CDR3 coding sequence is TGTGCCAGCAGCTCACCGGGGGCCCGTGTTGGCTACACCTTC. Translated, it gives CASSSPGARVGYTF.

This chain links TRBV27 with TRBJ2-1, with 10 nucleotides matching TRBD2. The germline V gene encodes CDR1 MNHEY and CDR2 SMNVEV (reference sequence). The CDR3 consists of 19 residues. The trim removed 4 bases at V and 2 bases at J, leaving 14 bases unmatched. The CDR3 bases are TGTGCCAGCAGTTCCCTAGCGGGAGTGCAGAGGTCCCCCTACAATGAGCAGTTCTTC. Its translation is CASSSLAGVQRSPYNEQFF.

This clonotype has only a few counts. V is TRBV3-1 and J is TRBJ1-3; 10 bases line up with TRBD1. The CDR3 is 17 amino acids. Germline values: CDR1 LGHDT, CDR2 YNNKEL (reference sequence). V lost 2 bases, J lost 0 bases, and 4 bases stayed unmatched. The CDR3 DNA is TGTGCCAGCAGCCAATGGACAGGGGGTTCCTCTGGAAACACCATATATTTT. Its translation: CASSQWTGGSSGNTIYF.

This clonotype was counted many times. The genes are TRBV27 and TRBJ1-1, with no clear D. This CDR3 has 14 amino acids. The V gene's germline CDR1 is MNHEY and CDR2 SMNVEV (reference sequence). The germline V and J ends were trimmed by 2 bases and 0 bases, with 7 bases remaining between them. The CDR3 loop is CASSLGSMNTEAFF. The CDR3 DNA is TGTGCCAGCAGTTTAGGGTCTATGAACACTGAAGCTTTCTTT.

The V and J genes are TRBV9 and TRBJ2-3; D not resolved. Germline V gives CDR1 SGDLS, CDR2 YYNGEE. Trimming removed 4 bases from V and 0 bases from J, with 15 bases in between. The CDR3 has 16 amino acids. This CDR3 is CASSPFVTRSTDTQYF. The CDR3, as DNA: TGTGCCAGCAGCCCGTTTGTGACAAGAAGCACAGATACGCAGTATTTT.

The genes are TRBV25-1 and TRBJ1-1, with D unclear. The CDR3 totals 14 residues. V lost 3 bases, J lost 7 bases, and 15 bases lay in between. Germline values: CDR1 MGHDK, CDR2 SYGVNS. The CDR3 bases are TGTGCCAGCAGTGAGCACAGCCCAGTTGGTGAAGCTTTCTTT. Its translation: CASSEHSPVGEAFF.

This clonotype has a count of ten or more. The V call is TRBV28, the J call TRBJ2-2; 13 bases map to TRBD2. The CDR3 covers 19 residues. With V trimmed by 4 bases and J by 0 bases, 8 bases remained unmatched. CDR1 is MDHEN and CDR2 is SYDVKM in the germline V gene. CDR3 coding DNA: TGTGCCAGCAGTTGGACTAGCGGGGGTAGCTTCGCGAACACCGGGGAGCTGTTTTTT. Translated: CASSWTSGGSFANTGELFF.

At least ten counts were recorded for this clonotype. V is TRBV28 and J is TRBJ2-6; tentative D call: TRBD1 (5 bases). The CDR3 contains 14 residues. V was cut by 5 bases and J by 1 base, with 6 bases left in between. Germline V CDR1 and CDR2: MDHEN, SYDVKM. The CDR3 is CASSDRSGANVLTF. Here the CDR3 DNA reads TGTGCCAGCAGTGACAGATCTGGGGCCAACGTCCTGACTTTC.

This clonotype has at least ten counts. V and J are TRBV10-3 and TRBJ2-1; the D gene is possibly TRBD1 (5 bases). CDR1 and CDR2 from the germline V gene are ENHRY and SYGVKD. The V end was cut by 3 bases, the J end by 2 bases, with 5 bases between. This CDR3 is built from 13 residues. The CDR3 spells CAISEGAYNEQFF. CDR3 DNA sequence: TGTGCCATCAGTGAAGGGGCCTACAATGAGCAGTTCTTC.